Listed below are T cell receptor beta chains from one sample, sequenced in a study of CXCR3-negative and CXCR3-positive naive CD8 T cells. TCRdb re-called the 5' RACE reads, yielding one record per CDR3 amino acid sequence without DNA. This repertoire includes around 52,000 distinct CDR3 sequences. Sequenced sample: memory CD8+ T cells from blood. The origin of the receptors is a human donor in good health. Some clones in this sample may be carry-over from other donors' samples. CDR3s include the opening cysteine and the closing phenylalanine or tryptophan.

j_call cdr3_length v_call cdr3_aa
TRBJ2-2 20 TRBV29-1 CSVHLTPGQEPLSNTGELFF
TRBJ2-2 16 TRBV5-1 CASSLGKYSNTGELFF
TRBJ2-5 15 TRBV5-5 CVSSLGTLVQETQYF
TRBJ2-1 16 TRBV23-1 CASRVGVSSSYNEQFF
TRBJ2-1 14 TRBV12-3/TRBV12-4 CASNDRDGYNEQFF
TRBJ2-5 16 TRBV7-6 CASSLAGRWATETQYF
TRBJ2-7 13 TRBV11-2 CASSLETGYEQYF
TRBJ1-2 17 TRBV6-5 CASSYTPPRQGSYGYTF
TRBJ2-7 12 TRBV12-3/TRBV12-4 CASSWDRDEQYF
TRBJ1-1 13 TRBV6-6 CASSQGVTTEAFF
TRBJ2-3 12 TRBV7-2 CASSLPRDTQYF
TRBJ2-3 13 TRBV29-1 CSGRDTYTDTQYF
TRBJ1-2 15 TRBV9 CASSVGIGPNYGYTF
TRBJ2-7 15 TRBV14 CASSPQSRGTYEQYF
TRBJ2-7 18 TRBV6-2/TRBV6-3 CASSYTLQGVIGSYEQYF
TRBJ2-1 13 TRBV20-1 CSARTANYNEQFF
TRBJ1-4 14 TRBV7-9 CASSLQQGDEKLFF
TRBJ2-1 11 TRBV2 CASSVDYEQFF
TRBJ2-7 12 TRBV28 CASSSSNYEQYF
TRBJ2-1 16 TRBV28 CASNQQLQGAYNEQFF
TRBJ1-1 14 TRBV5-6 CASSLGVLSTEAFF
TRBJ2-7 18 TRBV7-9 CASSTSLAGGLSSYEQYF
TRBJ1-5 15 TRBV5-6 CASSLVGDSNQPQHF
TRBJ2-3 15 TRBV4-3 CASSQSRFGTDTQYF
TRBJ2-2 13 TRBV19 CASSITITGELFF
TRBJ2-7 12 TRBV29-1 CSAEVAGYEQYF
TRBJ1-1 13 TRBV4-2 CASSQDFGTEAFF
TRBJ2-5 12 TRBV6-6 CASSYSLADYYF
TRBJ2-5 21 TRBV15 CATSRDHPGQGYLVSQETQYF
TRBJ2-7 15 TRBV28 CASSPGTGPSYEQYF
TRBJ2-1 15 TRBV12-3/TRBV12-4 CASSLVLAGDNEQFF